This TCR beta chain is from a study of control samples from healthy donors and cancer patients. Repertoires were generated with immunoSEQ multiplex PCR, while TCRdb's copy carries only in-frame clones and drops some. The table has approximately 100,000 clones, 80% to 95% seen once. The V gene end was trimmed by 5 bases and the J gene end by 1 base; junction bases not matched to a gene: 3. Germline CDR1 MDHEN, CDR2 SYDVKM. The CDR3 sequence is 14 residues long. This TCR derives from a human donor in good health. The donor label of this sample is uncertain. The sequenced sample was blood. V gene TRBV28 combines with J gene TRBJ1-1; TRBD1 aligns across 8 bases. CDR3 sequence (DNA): TGTGCCAGCAGTATAACAGGGGGGAACACTGAAGCTTTCTTT. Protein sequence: CASSITGGNTEAFF.